This is a list of T cell receptor beta chains from one sample in a study of blood T cell repertoires in COVID-19. Assay used: immunoSEQ multiplex PCR; TCRdb lists only in-frame clones, some missing. The sample carries 250,000 to 350,000 clones, roughly 89% recorded once. Sample: PBMCs or T cells enriched from blood (not recorded which). The receptor source for this set is a young woman with acute COVID-19. CDR3s include the opening cysteine and the closing phenylalanine or tryptophan. The D gene is left open where the match is weak. Where a row states a size, it is once, few, many or the class of an expanded clone; other rows omit it.

>TRBV5-1|.|.|TRBJ2-3
CASSLVLNTRNTDTQYF
TGCGCCAGCAGCTTGGTTCTAAATACTCGAAACACAGATACGCAGTATTTT
>TRBV9|TRBD1|.|TRBJ1-4
CASSPSKWTGSTEKLFF
TGTGCCAGCAGCCCATCAAAATGGACAGGGTCGACTGAAAAACTGTTTTTT
>TRBV5-1|.|.|TRBJ1-1
CASSLKGRRMNTEAFF
TGCGCCAGCAGCTTGAAGGGTCGGAGGATGAACACTGAAGCTTTCTTT
>TRBV28|TRBD2|.|TRBJ2-2
CASRRLAGKNTGELFF
TGTGCCAGCAGAAGACTAGCGGGGAAGAACACCGGGGAGCTGTTTTTT
>TRBV3-1/TRBV3-2|.|.|TRBJ2-3
CASSSGTRSTDTQYF
TGTGCCAGCAGCTCAGGGACAAGGAGCACAGATACGCAGTATTTT
>TRBV11-3|.|.|TRBJ1-1
CASSLTGETEAFF
TGTGCCAGCAGCTTAACGGGGGAGACTGAAGCTTTCTTT
>TRBV7-9|.|.|TRBJ2-2
CASSPVPTGELFF
TGTGCCAGCAGCCCAGTCCCTACCGGGGAGCTGTTTTTT
>TRBV11-2|TRBD1|.|TRBJ1-1
CASSLSTGTGQGAEAFF
TGTGCCAGCAGCCTATCTACCGGGACAGGGCAAGGGGCTGAAGCTTTCTTT
>TRBV25-1|TRBD1|.|TRBJ1-5
CASSDKGAGNQPQHF
TGTGCCAGCAGTGATAAGGGGGCCGGCAATCAGCCCCAGCATTTT
>TRBV28|TRBD2|.|TRBJ2-7
CASSLNPTYSGRPPSYEQYF
TGTGCCAGCAGTTTAAACCCCACTTATAGCGGGAGGCCCCCATCCTACGAGCAGTACTTC
>TRBV5-6|.|.|TRBJ1-1
CASSMEYGLTEAFF
TGTGCCAGCAGCATGGAATATGGGCTGACTGAAGCTTTCTTT
>TRBV11-2|.|.|TRBJ1-3
CASRLDSSGNTIYF
TGTGCCAGCAGGTTGGACAGCTCTGGAAACACCATATATTTT
>TRBV28|.|.|TRBJ2-1
CASSPTGLGLDGEQFF
TGTGCCAGCAGTCCCACAGGGTTAGGACTAGACGGTGAGCAGTTCTTC
>TRBV28|TRBD1|.|TRBJ1-2
CASSPPEGQAPNYGYTF
TGTGCCAGCAGCCCGCCTGAGGGACAGGCCCCTAACTATGGCTACACCTTC
>TRBV29-1|.|.|TRBJ1-2
CSIQGIETGYTF
TGCAGTATCCAGGGGATTGAAACCGGCTACACCTTC
>TRBV9|.|.|TRBJ2-1
CAGSVDRLTYNEQFF
TGTGCCGGCAGCGTAGATCGTTTAACCTACAATGAGCAGTTCTTC
>TRBV10-3|TRBD1|.|TRBJ1-2
CAISESKGTGLGYTF
TGTGCCATCAGTGAGTCCAAAGGGACAGGATTGGGCTACACCTTC
>TRBV7-9|TRBD1|once|TRBJ1-4
CASSPGTGLFKLFF
TGTGCCAGCAGCCCCGGGACAGGACTTTTTAAACTGTTTTTT
>TRBV29-1|.|few|TRBJ2-5
CSVEMRETQYF
TGCAGCGTTGAAATGCGGGAGACCCAGTACTTC
>TRBV13|TRBD1|.|TRBJ2-3
CASSQRTGGDTQYF
TGTGCCAGCAGCCAACGGACAGGTGGAGATACGCAGTATTTT
>TRBV18|.|once|TRBJ1-1
CASSPVGAQNTEAFF
TGTGCCAGCTCACCAGTAGGGGCCCAGAACACTGAAGCTTTCTTT
>TRBV6-5|.|.|TRBJ2-7
CASSVMHGTYEQYF
TGTGCCAGCAGCGTAATGCACGGGACCTACGAGCAGTACTTC
>TRBV28|.|.|TRBJ2-7
CASSFRRGKKSYEQYF
TGTGCCAGCAGTTTTCGGAGGGGCAAGAAGTCCTACGAGCAGTACTTC
>TRBV3-1/TRBV3-2|.|once|TRBJ2-2
CATSGAWTGELFF
TGTGCCACTTCGGGAGCTTGGACCGGGGAGCTGTTTTTT
>TRBV19|TRBD1|once|TRBJ1-1
CASRRGGLNTEAFF
TGTGCCAGTAGACGAGGGGGCCTAAACACTGAAGCTTTCTTT
>TRBV3-1/TRBV3-2|TRBD2|.|TRBJ2-7
CASSLGPGLADSYEQYF
TGTGCCAGCAGCCTTGGACCGGGACTAGCTGATTCCTACGAGCAGTACTTC
>TRBV12-3/TRBV12-4|.|few|TRBJ1-1
CASTFRAGAKAFF
TGTGCCAGCACTTTCCGGGCAGGGGCTAAAGCTTTCTTT
>TRBV18|TRBD1|.|TRBJ2-2
CASSPGQATTGELFF
TGTGCCAGCTCACCGGGACAGGCGACCACCGGGGAGCTGTTTTTT
>TRBV5-1|.|.|TRBJ1-4
CASSWWGATNEKLFF
TGCGCCAGCAGCTGGTGGGGCGCAACTAATGAAAAACTGTTTTTT
>TRBV2|TRBD1|once|TRBJ1-2
CASSVGGAYGYTF
TGTGCCAGCAGTGTAGGGGGCGCCTATGGCTACACCTTC
>TRBV5-6|TRBD1|once|TRBJ1-5
CASSLIQGAGNQPQHF
TGTGCCAGCAGCTTGATTCAGGGGGCGGGCAATCAGCCCCAGCATTTT
>TRBV10-3|TRBD1|.|TRBJ1-1
CAISSGQGKTEAFF
TGTGCCATCAGTTCTGGACAGGGGAAAACTGAAGCTTTCTTT
>TRBV2|.|.|TRBJ1-5
CASSEVSGVLYSNQPQHF
TGTGCCAGCAGTGAGGTGTCAGGGGTCCTTTATAGCAATCAGCCCCAGCATTTT
>TRBV6-5|.|.|TRBJ2-1
CASRALSYNEQFF
TGTGCCAGCAGGGCATTATCCTACAATGAGCAGTTCTTC
>TRBV30|.|.|TRBJ1-5
CAWGRRGNQPQHF
TGTGCCTGGGGCCGGAGGGGTAATCAGCCCCAGCATTTT
>TRBV28|TRBD2|.|TRBJ2-1
CASSPTSGSNEQFF
TGTGCCAGCAGTCCTACTAGCGGCAGCAATGAGCAGTTCTTC
>TRBV9|.|.|TRBJ2-1
CASSVGAGSQSQFF
TGTGCCAGCAGCGTAGGGGCGGGCTCCCAATCGCAGTTCTTC
>TRBV11-2|.|once|TRBJ1-4
CASSLGQMNEKLFF
TGTGCCAGCAGCTTAGGACAGATGAATGAAAAACTGTTTTTT
>TRBV28|TRBD1|.|TRBJ1-2
CASGQGGPLYGYTF
TGTGCCAGTGGACAGGGGGGGCCCCTCTATGGCTACACCTTC